Listed here are 8 T cell receptor beta chains from one sample, sequenced in a study of cytomegalovirus exposure and HLA in healthy donors. It was with 60 Vbeta and 13 Jbeta primers that the PCR ran. Measured with immunoSEQ multiplex PCR; TCRdb has only the in-frame clones, and not every one. In the table there are about 120,000 clones, around 85% of which are singletons. Sequenced sample: PBMCs. All receptors derive from a man under 40 in good health and CMV-seropositive.

This clone is a singleton in its sample. This sequence joins TRBV30 and TRBJ1-4, with 9 bases lining up with TRBD1. Germline trimming cut 8 bases from V and 8 bases from J; bases unmatched to any gene: 9. The length of the CDR3 is 13 residues. Germline V gene lookup returns CDR1 GTSNPN and CDR2 SVGIG (reference sequence). CDR3 amino acids: CAAWGQGGEKLFF. DNA for the CDR3: TGTGCCGCTTGGGGACAGGGTGGGGAAAAACTGTTTTTT.

This clone was detected only a few times. This CDR3 is also generated by other DNA sequences in the sample. The V and J genes are TRBV7-2 and TRBJ1-5, with D tentatively TRBD1 (5 bases). Trimming removed 2 bases at V and 3 bases at J, with 8 bases between. The germline V gene encodes CDR1 SGHTA and CDR2 FQGNSA. CDR3 length equals 14 residues. DNA for the CDR3: TGTGCCAGCAGCTTATCGGGGGACAATCAGCCCCAGCATTTT. This codes for CASSLSGDNQPQHF.

This clone was picked up one time. The chain joins TRBV7-9 to TRBJ2-2, with TRBD1 identical over 7 bases. Trimming removed 4 bases from V and 1 base from J; junction bases left unmatched: 6. The CDR3 has 16 amino acids. Germline CDR1 SEHNR, CDR2 FQNEAQ (reference sequence). The CDR3 loop reads CASSSYGTENTGELFF. The DNA for the CDR3 is TGTGCCAGCAGCTCGTATGGGACAGAGAACACCGGGGAGCTGTTTTTT.

As for this clone: Different DNA sequences within this sample yield the same CDR3. The chain is built from TRBV9 and TRBJ2-7; D gene unclear. CDR3 length equals 14 residues. Trimming shortened V by 0 bases and J by 0 bases, and 7 bases separated the two germline ends. Germline loops: CDR1 SGDLS, CDR2 YYNGEE. CDR3 nucleotide sequence: TGTGCCAGCAGCGTAGATGCGTCCTCCTACGAGCAGTACTTC. Its protein product is CASSVDASSYEQYF.

This clone has a handful of counts. The rearrangement uses TRBV2 and TRBJ2-5; TRBD1 matches 7 bases. The end of the DNA aligns better with TRBJ2-7, so the J call may be wrong. CDR1 and CDR2 from the germline V gene are SNHLY and FYNNEI. The CDR3 length is 11 residues. The DNA of the CDR3 is TGTGCCAGCTCTACAGGGGACGAGCAGTACTTC. Protein: CASSTGDEQYF.

This clone was recorded only once. V usage is TRBV5-1 and J usage is TRBJ2-7; 11 bases align to TRBD1. CDR1 is SGHRS, CDR2 YFSETQ, per germline. The V and J ends lost 3 bases and 3 bases, in that order; junction bases with no gene match: 2. The CDR3 consists of 14 residues. The CDR3 reads CASSWDRGYYEQYF. The DNA of the CDR3 is TGCGCCAGCAGCTGGGACAGGGGGTACTACGAGCAGTACTTC.

The V call is TRBV27, the J call TRBJ2-5; 16 bases fit TRBD2. From germline, CDR1 is MNHEY and CDR2 SMNVEV (reference sequence). The CDR3 has 18 amino acids. The trim removed 8 bases at V and 4 bases at J, leaving 13 bases unmatched. CDR3 amino acids: CASHQIGTSGGAPETQYF. The CDR3 DNA reads TGTGCCAGCCACCAGATCGGGACTAGCGGGGGGGCCCCAGAGACCCAGTACTTC.

This chain connects TRBV5-6 to TRBJ1-1; D is unclear. Germline lookup yields CDR1 SGHDT and CDR2 YYEEEE. V lost 4 bases and J 11 bases, leaving 21 bases between the germline ends. CDR3 size: 14 residues. CDR3 region: CASSSALDPLGAFF. CDR3 in DNA: TGTGCCAGCAGCAGTGCGTTGGACCCACTAGGGGCTTTCTTT.